The 30 T cell receptor beta chains listed next were all sequenced from one sample in a study of blood T cell repertoires in COVID-19. Clones were sequenced by immunoSEQ multiplex PCR, and TCRdb holds only the in-frame ones, with some missing. The sample yields 100,000 to 150,000 clones, around 87% seen once. Sequencing used peripheral blood. These receptors were collected from a man aged 50 to 60 with acute or convalescent COVID-19.

The genes are TRBV19 and TRBJ1-3; 8 bases agree with TRBD1. The germline gives CDR1 LNHDA, CDR2 SQIVND (reference sequence). The CDR3 has 14 residues. Germline trimming cut 6 bases from V and 0 bases from J; bases unmatched to any gene: 1. This CDR3 is CASRTGASGNTIYF. The CDR3 DNA reads as TGTGCCAGTAGGACAGGGGCCTCTGGAAACACCATATATTTT.

The chain joins TRBV11-2 to TRBJ2-1, with a tentative D call TRBD2 (6 bases). Trimming took 1 base from V and 2 from J, leaving 9 bases between them. The CDR3 is 15 residues long. CDR1 and CDR2 from the germline V gene are SGHAT and FQNNGV. CDR3 nucleotide sequence: TGTGCCAGCAGCTTAGGGGTAGCGGCCTACAATGAGCAGTTCTTC. The encoded protein is CASSLGVAAYNEQFF.

This chain links TRBV11-2 with TRBJ2-7; perhaps TRBD2 as D (7 bases). The V gene's germline CDR1 is SGHAT and CDR2 FQNNGV. V was trimmed by 3 bases and J by 7 bases, leaving 22 bases between them. The CDR3 has 16 amino acids. Here the CDR3 reads CASSFVTGGLAREQYF. The CDR3 DNA follows: TGTGCCAGCAGCTTTGTTACCGGGGGGCTAGCGAGGGAGCAGTACTTC.

This chain links TRBV7-2 with TRBJ1-4, with 9 positions matching TRBD1. CDR1 and CDR2 from the germline V gene are SGHTA and FQGNSA. Trimming at V came to 5 bases and at J to 10 bases, leaving 8 bases not matched to a gene. The CDR3 is made up of 14 amino acids. CDR3 DNA sequence: TGTGCCAGCAGCGCAGGACAGGGGACGGGAAAACTGTTTTTT. This codes for CASSAGQGTGKLFF.

The V gene is TRBV27, the J gene TRBJ1-2; TRBD1 matches 7 bases. V lost 0 bases, J lost 4 bases, and 5 bases stayed unmatched. The CDR3 is made up of 15 amino acids. Germline V gene data show CDR1 as MNHEY and CDR2 as SMNVEV (reference sequence). DNA for the CDR3: TGTGCCAGCAGTTTATCTTGGGACAGACTCTATGGCTACACCTTC. Protein sequence: CASSLSWDRLYGYTF.

The sample holds a few counts of this clone. V gene TRBV9 combines with J gene TRBJ2-5, with TRBD2 matching 7 bases. The CDR3 sequence is 14 residues long. The V gene end was trimmed by 0 bases and the J gene end by 5 bases; junction bases not matched to a gene: 4. Germline V gives CDR1 SGDLS, CDR2 YYNGEE. The CDR3: CASSVGGRGETQYF. In nucleotides, the CDR3 is TGTGCCAGCAGCGTAGGCGGGAGAGGTGAGACCCAGTACTTC.

The V and J genes are TRBV7-9 and TRBJ1-5, with a possible D match to TRBD1 (5 bases). The CDR3 spans 15 residues. Per germline, CDR1 SEHNR and CDR2 FQNEAQ (reference sequence). The V end lost 5 bases, the J end lost 0 bases, and 11 bases lay between the germline ends. The CDR3 loop reads CASSPGQYSNQPQHF. The CDR3 DNA reads TGTGCCAGCAGCCCCGGACAATATAGCAATCAGCCCCAGCATTTT. Based on the CDR3 plus reference TRBV7-9 and TRBJ1-5, the full variable domain is DTGVSQNPRHKITKRGQNVTFRCDPISEHNRLYWYRQTLGQGPEFLTYFQNEAQLEKSRLLSDRFSAERPKGSFSTLEIQRTEQGDSAMYLCASSPGQYSNQPQHFGDGTRLSIL.

The V call is TRBV6-2 or TRBV6-3, the J call TRBJ2-3; 10 nucleotides align to TRBD2. The CDR3 contains 15 residues. V shed 5 bases, J shed 2 bases, and the junction held 4 bases outside the gene matches. CDR1 MNHEY and CDR2 SVGEGT come from the germline V gene. Here the CDR3 reads CASSAGTSDTDTQYF. The CDR3 DNA follows: TGTGCCAGCAGTGCCGGGACTAGCGACACAGATACGCAGTATTTT.

The CDR3: CASSVSGLAGGNEQFF. CDR3 DNA: TGTGCCAGCAGCGTAAGTGGGCTAGCGGGAGGTAATGAGCAGTTCTTC. The V and J genes are TRBV9 and TRBJ2-1; TRBD2 agrees at 11 bases. The CDR3 runs to 16 residues. CDR1 is SGDLS and CDR2 is YYNGEE in the germline V gene. V gave up 1 base and J gave up 7 bases; unmatched junction bases: 7.

The J gene is TRBJ2-5, the V gene TRBV10-2, with a weak D call TRBD1 (5 bases). CDR1 and CDR2 (germline): WSHSY, SAAADI. The V and J ends lost 11 bases and 2 bases respectively, with 15 bases between them. The CDR3 length is 13 residues. The CDR3 reads CAASVGEQETQYF. Written as DNA, the CDR3 is TGCGCCGCCAGCGTAGGGGAACAAGAGACCCAGTACTTC.

The J gene is TRBJ1-1, the V gene TRBV6-5; D may be TRBD1 (6 bases). In germline, CDR1 is MNHEY, CDR2 SVGAGI. Trimming stripped 7 bases from V and 1 base from J, with 10 bases between. CDR3 length: 13 amino acids. The CDR3 coding sequence is TGTGCCAGCACCCAGGGGCAGAACACTGAAGCTTTCTTT. Amino acids: CASTQGQNTEAFF.

The rearrangement links TRBV10-3 to TRBJ1-2; 8 positions match TRBD1. Germline CDR1 and CDR2: ENHRY and SYGVKD. The CDR3 runs 14 residues. V lost 5 bases to trimming and J lost 3 bases; unmatched junction nucleotides: 5. CDR3 in DNA: TGTGCCATCAGTTCCAGGGGGCCGGACTATGGCTACACCTTC. Protein: CAISSRGPDYGYTF.

This rearrangement joins TRBV6-5 to TRBJ1-2, with 7 bases matching TRBD1. Germline CDR1 is MNHEY and CDR2 is SVGAGI. Trimming removed 6 bases from V and 4 bases from J; junction bases left unmatched: 14. There are 16 residues in the CDR3. The CDR3 DNA sequence: TGTGCCAGCAGCTACGACCCCCTGACAGGGACCTATGGCTACACCTTC. This translates into CASSYDPLTGTYGYTF.

The J gene is TRBJ1-2, the V gene TRBV5-1; 7 positions match TRBD1. Germline V gene sequence: CDR1 SGHRS, CDR2 YFSETQ. V lost 0 bases and J lost 8; bases outside the gene matches: 10. The CDR3 sequence is 15 residues long. The CDR3 protein is CASSLVGGVTWGYTF. CDR3 nucleotide sequence: TGCGCCAGCAGCTTGGTAGGGGGCGTTACGTGGGGCTACACCTTC.

The chain employs TRBV2 and TRBJ2-5; the D gene is possibly TRBD2 (6 bases). This CDR3 region has 14 residues. Germline assignment: CDR1 SNHLY and CDR2 FYNNEI. The V end was cut by 6 bases, the J end by 7 bases, with 18 bases between. The CDR3 nucleotides are TGTGCCAGCAGCGCCGGGACTTCCTTAGGGACCCAGTACTTC. As protein: CASSAGTSLGTQYF.

DNA for the CDR3: TGTGCCAGCAGCTTAGCGCCTACTAGCGGGGGCTCGCCTCAAGAGACCCAGTACTTC. Residues: CASSLAPTSGGSPQETQYF. This sequence joins TRBV7-6 and TRBJ2-5; the match to TRBD2 covers 11 bases. This CDR3 region has 19 residues. Germline assignment: CDR1 SGHVS and CDR2 FNYEAQ. V lost 0 bases and J lost 2; bases outside the gene matches: 11.

The chain uses TRBV4-3 and TRBJ2-1, with D perhaps TRBD2 (6 bases). This CDR3 contains 17 residues. The ends were cut back, 5 bases at V and 5 bases at J, with 22 bases in the middle. Germline V gene sequence: CDR1 LGHNA, CDR2 YSLEER. CDR3 bases: TGCGCCAGCAGCGCAAGAGGATTAGGCCCTAGCGACAATGAGCAGTTCTTC. Its translation: CASSARGLGPSDNEQFF.

This sequence joins TRBV5-4 and TRBJ2-7, with D perhaps TRBD1 (6 bases). In germline, CDR1 is SGHNT, CDR2 YYREEE (reference sequence). The CDR3 contains 13 residues. Deletions cut 0 bases from V and 7 bases from J, with 11 bases between. The CDR3 sequence is CASSLGGPGEQYF. CDR3 in DNA: TGTGCCAGCAGCTTGGGGGGGCCGGGAGAGCAGTACTTC.

The chain recombines TRBV9 with TRBJ2-3, with TRBD2 matching over 7 bases. CDR3 length: 16 amino acids. With V trimmed by 0 bases and J by 0 bases, 4 bases remained unmatched. CDR1 is SGDLS, CDR2 YYNGEE, per germline. The DNA of the CDR3 is TGTGCCAGCAGCGTAGCTGGGGGGGGGAGCACAGATACGCAGTATTTT. Protein: CASSVAGGGSTDTQYF.

In nucleotides, the CDR3 is TGTGCCAGCACCCTCTTGACTAGCGGCTTCAACCCCACTGGGGCCAACGTCCTGACTTTC. Translation: CASTLLTSGFNPTGANVLTF. The chain links TRBV3-1 (or the pseudogene TRBV3-2) to TRBJ2-6; 9 bases map to TRBD2. Germline CDR1 LGHDT, CDR2 YNNKEL (reference sequence). This CDR3 region has 20 residues. V was clipped by 7 bases and J by 2 bases; unmatched bases: 18.

This clone was seen a few times. This chain uses TRBV2 with TRBJ1-1, with 7 bases matching TRBD1. The V gene's germline CDR1 is SNHLY and CDR2 FYNNEI. The CDR3 sequence is 13 residues long. The trim removed 8 bases at V and 5 bases at J, leaving 8 bases unmatched. The CDR3 coding sequence is TGTGCCAGCGGAAGGGGGCAATGGACTGAAGCTTTCTTT. This sequence encodes CASGRGQWTEAFF.

The chain carries TRBV11-3 and TRBJ2-1; 9 bases align to TRBD2. This CDR3 comprises 16 residues. The germline CDR1 and CDR2 sequences are SGHNT and YENEEA. The V gene end was trimmed by 5 bases and the J gene end by 7 bases; junction bases not matched to a gene: 12. The CDR3, as DNA: TGTGCCAGCAGCCCCAGGTTGCGGGAGGGCTCGAATGAGCAGTTCTTC. Translated, it gives CASSPRLREGSNEQFF.

The chain employs TRBV2 and TRBJ1-5; TRBD1 matches 7 bases. The CDR3 is made up of 12 amino acids. Per germline, CDR1 SNHLY and CDR2 FYNNEI. The ends lost 8 bases at V and 2 bases at J; junction bases unmatched: 0. As DNA, the CDR3 is TGTGCCAGCGGACAGGGCAATCAGCCCCAGCATTTT. As protein: CASGQGNQPQHF.

The rearrangement joins TRBV5-1 to TRBJ2-1; D is unclear. V lost 4 bases and J 9 bases, leaving 8 bases between the germline ends. Per the germline V gene, CDR1 is SGHRS and CDR2 is YFSETQ. The CDR3 has 11 residues. DNA of the CDR3: TGCGCCAGCAGCGTGAATAGTGAGCAGTTCTTC. Protein: CASSVNSEQFF.

This sequence joins TRBV19 and TRBJ1-5, with D unresolved. This CDR3 is 13 amino acids long. Germline CDR1 is LNHDA and CDR2 is SQIVND (reference sequence). Trimming stripped 6 bases from V and 0 bases from J, with 6 bases between. CDR3 nucleotides: TGTGCCAGTAGCCAGGATAGCAATCAGCCCCAGCATTTT. It is translated as CASSQDSNQPQHF.

This clone was recorded only once. This chain links TRBV21-1 with TRBJ1-5; the D call of TRBD1 is as the table states it, not checked on the DNA. TRBV21-1 is classified as a pseudogene. CDR3 size: 18 residues. The CDR3 bases are TGTGCCAGCAGCAACAGATTCCCGGACATGACAGAGCCGCTGCCCCAGCATTTT. It yields the protein CASSNRFPDMTEPLPQHF.

The gene calls are TRBV27 and TRBJ1-1; TRBD1 matches 8 bases. The V gene end was trimmed by 6 bases and the J gene end by 6 bases; junction bases not matched to a gene: 12. Germline V gene sequence: CDR1 MNHEY, CDR2 SMNVEV (reference sequence). The CDR3 is 15 amino acids. In DNA, the CDR3 is TGTGCCAGCAGGTTCCTCGGGGCAGGGGGCTCTGAAGCTTTCTTT. Translating gives CASRFLGAGGSEAFF.

The chain joins TRBV7-9 to TRBJ2-1; 10 nucleotides align to TRBD1. Germline V gene sequence: CDR1 SEHNR, CDR2 FQNEAQ (reference sequence). There are 14 residues in the CDR3. Losses at the gene ends were 5 bases for V and 6 bases for J; bases not matched to a gene: 4. DNA for the CDR3: TGTGCCAGCAGCCCTCGGACAGGGGGCAATGAGCAGTTCTTC. Its protein product is CASSPRTGGNEQFF.

This clone was found a few times. This chain links TRBV6-5 with TRBJ1-2; D not resolved. Trimming removed 0 bases at V and 5 bases at J, with 10 bases between. The CDR3 consists of 14 residues. Looked up from germline, CDR1 is MNHEY and CDR2 is SVGAGI. CDR3 coding DNA: TGTGCCAGCAGTTACTCGCTGAGGGAGTATGGCTACACCTTC. The encoded protein is CASSYSLREYGYTF.

The V gene is TRBV7-9, the J gene TRBJ2-3; 11 nucleotides line up with TRBD2. The V and J ends lost 5 bases and 0 bases, in that order; junction bases with no gene match: 7. In germline, CDR1 is SEHNR, CDR2 FQNEAQ (reference sequence). CDR3 length equals 17 residues. CDR3 region: CASSPGTSGTSTDTQYF. CDR3 bases: TGTGCCAGCAGCCCCGGGACTAGCGGAACTAGCACAGATACGCAGTATTTT. The entire variable domain, with the rest obtained from reference TRBV7-9 and TRBJ2-3, is as follows: DTGVSQNPRHKITKRGQNVTFRCDPISEHNRLYWYRQTLGQGPEFLTYFQNEAQLEKSRLLSDRFSAERPKGSFSTLEIQRTEQGDSAMYLCASSPGTSGTSTDTQYFGPGTRLTVL.